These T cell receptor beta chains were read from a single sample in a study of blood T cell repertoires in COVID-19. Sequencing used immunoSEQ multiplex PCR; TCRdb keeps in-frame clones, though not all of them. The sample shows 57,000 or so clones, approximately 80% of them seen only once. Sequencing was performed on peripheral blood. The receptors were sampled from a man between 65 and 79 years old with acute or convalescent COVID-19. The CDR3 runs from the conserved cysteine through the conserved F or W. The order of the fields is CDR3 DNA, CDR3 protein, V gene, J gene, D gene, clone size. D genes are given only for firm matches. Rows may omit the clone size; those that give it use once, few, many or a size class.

DNA: TGTGCCAGCAGCTTGGCCGGGGGAGGGCTCAATGAGCAGTTCTTC
CDR3: CASSLAGGGLNEQFF
V: TRBV5-4
J: TRBJ2-1
D: TRBD2
size: .

DNA: TGTGCCATCGCCGGGACTAGCCTTCGCACAGATACGCAGTATTTT
CDR3: CAIAGTSLRTDTQYF
V: TRBV10-3
J: TRBJ2-3
D: TRBD2
size: .

DNA: TGTGCCAGCAGCTTGGCCGGGACACACGAACCCCACGAGCAGTACTTC
CDR3: CASSLAGTHEPHEQYF
V: TRBV5-5
J: TRBJ2-7
D: .
size: .

DNA: TGTGCCAGCAGTTATGGGGGGAGGGGCACAGATACGCAGTATTTT
CDR3: CASSYGGRGTDTQYF
V: TRBV6-6
J: TRBJ2-3
D: TRBD2
size: .

DNA: TGTGCCAGCAGCTTGTTGGAGGCGGGAGGCTACACCTTC
CDR3: CASSLLEAGGYTF
V: TRBV5-6
J: TRBJ1-2
D: .
size: .

DNA: TGTGCCAGCAGCCCCAGGGACAGGACCCCGGGCGAGCAGTACTTC
CDR3: CASSPRDRTPGEQYF
V: TRBV3-1/TRBV3-2
J: TRBJ2-7
D: TRBD1
size: .

DNA: TGTGCCAGCAGGACTCCACAGGGCTCCTACGAGCAGTACTTC
CDR3: CASRTPQGSYEQYF
V: TRBV28
J: TRBJ2-7
D: .
size: .

DNA: TGTGCCAGCAGTGAAGATATCGATTCACCCCTCCACTTT
CDR3: CASSEDIDSPLHF
V: TRBV6-1
J: TRBJ1-6
D: .
size: .

DNA: TGTGCCAGCAGCCGGGGTTATGGCTACACCTTC
CDR3: CASSRGYGYTF
V: TRBV5-6
J: TRBJ1-2
D: .
size: .

DNA: TGCGCCAGCAGCTTGGGCCAATCAGGCACCGGGGAGCTGTTTTTT
CDR3: CASSLGQSGTGELFF
V: TRBV5-1
J: TRBJ2-2
D: .
size: .

DNA: TGTGCCAGCAGACTCGACAGGGACTCAGAGCAGTACTTC
CDR3: CASRLDRDSEQYF
V: TRBV2
J: TRBJ2-7
D: .
size: .

DNA: TGTGCCAGCAGTCCCTCCGCAGGGACTAGAGGCAATCAGCCCCAGCATTTT
CDR3: CASSPSAGTRGNQPQHF
V: TRBV6-6
J: TRBJ1-5
D: .
size: .

DNA: TGCGCCAGCAGCCCAAGGGACAGGGGGCTAGGTAACTATGGCTACACCTTC
CDR3: CASSPRDRGLGNYGYTF
V: TRBV4-1
J: TRBJ1-2
D: TRBD1
size: .

DNA: TGTGCCAGCAGCGCCTATCCCGGGACACGGGGCCCCTACAATGAGCAGTTCTTC
CDR3: CASSAYPGTRGPYNEQFF
V: TRBV11-2
J: TRBJ2-1
D: .
size: .

DNA: TGTGCCAGCCGGGGAGCGGGGGGCCCGACCGGGGAGCTGTTTTTT
CDR3: CASRGAGGPTGELFF
V: TRBV6-5
J: TRBJ2-2
D: TRBD2
size: .

DNA: TGTGCCAGCCTACTTACGACTGAAGCTTTCTTT
CDR3: CASLLTTEAFF
V: TRBV2
J: TRBJ1-1
D: .
size: .

DNA: TGCGCCAGCAGTCAATGTCGATTCCGGGGTTTTGGCTACACCTTC
CDR3: CASSQCRFRGFGYTF
V: TRBV23-1
J: TRBJ1-2
D: .
size: few

DNA: TGTGCCAGCAGCCCTGGAAGGGGTGGGTATGGCTACACCTTC
CDR3: CASSPGRGGYGYTF
V: TRBV7-8
J: TRBJ1-2
D: .
size: .

DNA: TGTGCCAGCAGCGGGGGGGGATTTAATGAAAAACTGTTTTTT
CDR3: CASSGGGFNEKLFF
V: TRBV7-6
J: TRBJ1-4
D: .
size: .

DNA: TGTGCCAGCAGCGTCCCGCTAGCGGGGTACACAGATACGCAGTATTTT
CDR3: CASSVPLAGYTDTQYF
V: TRBV9
J: TRBJ2-3
D: TRBD2
size: .

DNA: TGTGCCAGCAGTGAAACCGGGGAGATAGGAAACACCATATATTTT
CDR3: CASSETGEIGNTIYF
V: TRBV25-1
J: TRBJ1-3
D: .
size: .

DNA: TGTGCCAGCAGCCAATTGCAGGGGACAGATACGCAGTATTTT
CDR3: CASSQLQGTDTQYF
V: TRBV3-1/TRBV3-2
J: TRBJ2-3
D: .
size: .

DNA: TGTGCCAGCCCTCCCACGTGGGGGGTTCGCGGCTATGGCTACACCTTC
CDR3: CASPPTWGVRGYGYTF
V: TRBV28
J: TRBJ1-2
D: .
size: .

DNA: TGTGCCAGTAGTATACAAATCAATCAGCCCCAGCATTTT
CDR3: CASSIQINQPQHF
V: TRBV19
J: TRBJ1-5
D: .
size: .

DNA: TGTGCCAGCAGCGCGGGACTAGCGGGGGGGATGAACACCGGGGAGCTGTTTTTT
CDR3: CASSAGLAGGMNTGELFF
V: TRBV5-8
J: TRBJ2-2
D: TRBD2
size: .

DNA: TGTGCCACCAGCAAAGACAGGGGTATCGGGGAGCTGTTTTTT
CDR3: CATSKDRGIGELFF
V: TRBV15
J: TRBJ2-2
D: TRBD1
size: .

DNA: TGTGCCAGCAGTTCCTCCGGGACAGGGTCCGCTAGCGGGGGCTTTTACAATGAGCAGTTCTTC
CDR3: CASSSSGTGSASGGFYNEQFF
V: TRBV28
J: TRBJ2-1
D: .
size: few

DNA: TGTGCCAGCACGCCAGAGGGAGGGCTCTATAATTCACCCCTCCACTTT
CDR3: CASTPEGGLYNSPLHF
V: TRBV2
J: TRBJ1-6
D: .
size: few

DNA: TGTGCCAGCAGTTACCCGGGACAGGGGGCCCACAATGAGCAGTTCTTC
CDR3: CASSYPGQGAHNEQFF
V: TRBV6-5
J: TRBJ2-1
D: TRBD1
size: .

DNA: TGTGCCACCAGCGGGGTAGCTAGCGGGGGCCTCTACGAGCAGTACTTC
CDR3: CATSGVASGGLYEQYF
V: TRBV15
J: TRBJ2-7
D: TRBD2
size: .

DNA: TGTGCCACCAGCAGAGCAACGGGCTCCTACAATGAGCAGTTCTTC
CDR3: CATSRATGSYNEQFF
V: TRBV15
J: TRBJ2-1
D: .
size: .

DNA: TGTGCCAGCAGCCCGACAGGGTGGGCGGACACTGAAGCTTTCTTT
CDR3: CASSPTGWADTEAFF
V: TRBV2
J: TRBJ1-1
D: TRBD1
size: .

DNA: TGTGCCAGCAGTGACGGGGAAAGCGCTGAAGCTTTCTTT
CDR3: CASSDGESAEAFF
V: TRBV7-9
J: TRBJ1-1
D: .
size: .

DNA: TGTGCCACCGAGGAGCCCGGCACAGATACGCAGTATTTT
CDR3: CATEEPGTDTQYF
V: TRBV6-5
J: TRBJ2-3
D: .
size: once

DNA: TGCGCCAGCAGCTTAAGACTAGCGCCACCGACCTACGAGCAGTACTTC
CDR3: CASSLRLAPPTYEQYF
V: TRBV5-1
J: TRBJ2-7
D: TRBD2
size: .

DNA: TGTGCCAGCAGTGAAGAGGTAGCTGGCTACACCTTC
CDR3: CASSEEVAGYTF
V: TRBV2
J: TRBJ1-2
D: .
size: .

DNA: TGTGCCAGCACGGGACAGGACACTTCTGGAAACACCATATATTTT
CDR3: CASTGQDTSGNTIYF
V: TRBV5-6
J: TRBJ1-3
D: TRBD1
size: .